The 17 T cell receptor beta chains below all came from one sample that was sequenced in a study of molecular identifiers for immune sequencing clone quantification. TCRdb recomputed calls from the PCR reads with MiXCR, one row per CDR3 protein. The sample holds 85,000 to 100,000 distinct CDR3 sequences, 21% seen once. Sequenced: naive CD8+ T cells from blood, with Jurkat cell RNA spiked in. The subset denotes: FACS-sorted CD8+CD4-CCR7+CD45RA+ naive T cells. The receptors originated from a human donor in good health. Some libraries in this study had Jurkat cell RNA spiked in.

This clonotype was counted at least ten times. The V and J genes are TRBV20-1 and TRBJ1-1; no clear D. V gave up 8 bases and J gave up 0 bases, with 4 bases separating them. This CDR3 has 10 amino acids. CDR1 DFQATT and CDR2 SNEGSKA come from the germline V gene (reference sequence). The CDR3 DNA follows: TGCAGTCCAATGAACACTGAAGCTTTCTTT. It translates to CSPMNTEAFF.

This clonotype came up many times. The V gene is TRBV20-1, the J gene TRBJ2-5, with 10 nucleotides matching TRBD2. Per the germline V gene, CDR1 is DFQATT and CDR2 is SNEGSKA (reference sequence). The CDR3 covers 14 residues. The J segment lost 1 base and the V segment lost 2 bases, leaving 1 base of the junction unmatched. CDR3 loop: CSARIAGGQETQYF. CDR3 DNA: TGCAGTGCTAGAATAGCGGGGGGCCAAGAGACCCAGTACTTC.

Regarding this clonotype: Germline is not matched at one junction end, which may reflect a read error. The chain combines TRBV11-2 with TRBJ1-1; D is unclear. Germline loops: CDR1 SGHAT, CDR2 FQNNGV. The CDR3 loop spans 15 amino acids. DNA for the CDR3: TGTGCCAGCAGCTTAGGCGCGTACACCAACACTGAAGCTTCCTTT. Amino acid sequence: CASSLGAYTNTEASF.

The chain links TRBV21-1 to TRBJ2-2; the DNA was not used to check the table's D call, TRBD2. TRBV21-1 is deemed a pseudogene. There are 17 residues in the CDR3. Here the CDR3 DNA reads TGTGCCAGCAGCAAAGCTGCCCGACTATTGAACACCGGGGAGCTGTTTTTT. Residues: CASSKAARLLNTGELFF.

This clonotype showed up many times. The V call is TRBV15, the J call TRBJ2-7, with 7 bases fitting TRBD1. CDR3 length: 13 residues. CDR1 is LNHNV, CDR2 YYDKDF, per germline (reference sequence). After removal of 0 bases from V and 4 bases from J, the junction contained 0 bases not matched to a gene. Written as DNA, the CDR3 is TGTGCCACCAGCAGAGACAGGGGGTACGAGCAGTACTTC. The encoded protein is CATSRDRGYEQYF.

Concerning this clonotype: A much larger clone lies a single base off, so this may be a read error. The chain combines TRBV25-1 with TRBJ2-5; D remains unclear. CDR1 and CDR2 from the germline V gene are MGHDK and SYGVNS. The CDR3 has 15 residues. Trimming shortened V by 2 bases and J by 3 bases, and 13 bases separated the two germline ends. CDR3 protein: CASSEIRLAEETQYF. CDR3 DNA sequence: TGTGCCAGCAGTGAAATACGCCTCGCGGAAGAGACCCAGTACTTC.

A remark on this clonotype: With a much larger clone just one base away, this may be a read error. The chain recombines TRBV4-1 with TRBJ1-1, with D possibly being TRBD1 (5 bases). The CDR3 is 15 amino acids. In germline, CDR1 is MGHRA, CDR2 YSYEKL. CDR3 sequence: CVSSQEGRGAVEAFF. As DNA, the CDR3 is TGCGTCAGCAGCCAAGAAGGTAGAGGGGCAGTCGAAGCTTTCTTT.

This clonotype was detected a few times. The V and J genes are TRBV6-2 or TRBV6-3 and TRBJ1-2, with 8 positions matching TRBD1. Germline V gives CDR1 MNHEY, CDR2 SVGEGT. This CDR3 is built from 17 residues. V lost 5 bases, J lost 5 bases, and 16 bases stayed unmatched. As DNA, the CDR3 is TGTGCCAGCAGTAACCACCGCAGGGGGCGAAGAGGTTATGGCTACACCTTC. Encoded protein: CASSNHRRGRRGYGYTF.

This clonotype showed up many times. This chain connects TRBV9 to TRBJ2-7, with TRBD1 matching over 11 bases. With 0 bases clipped from V and 6 bases from J, the junction kept 8 bases outside the gene matches. The CDR3 spans 16 residues. CDR1 is SGDLS and CDR2 is YYNGEE in the germline V gene. CDR3 sequence reads: CASSVGSGTGGSEQYF. The DNA for the CDR3 is TGTGCCAGCAGCGTAGGATCGGGGACAGGGGGTAGCGAGCAGTACTTC.

This chain uses TRBV13 with TRBJ2-1; 8 nucleotides line up with TRBD2. CDR3 length: 15 amino acids. V lost 5 bases, J lost 4 bases, and 7 bases stayed unmatched. Germline assignment: CDR1 PRHDT and CDR2 FYEKMQ (reference sequence). CDR3 sequence (DNA): TGTGCCAGCAGCCACGGGGGGGCACGGTACAATGAGCAGTTCTTC. Its translation is CASSHGGARYNEQFF. The whole variable domain, remainder taken from reference TRBV13 and TRBJ2-1, is AAGVIQSPRHLIKEKRETATLKCYPIPRHDTVYWYQQGPGQDPQFLISFYEKMQSDKGSIPDRFSAQQFSDYHSELNMSSLELGDSALYFCASSHGGARYNEQFFGPGTRLTVL.

This clonotype was counted between two and nine times. V gene TRBV7-9 combines with J gene TRBJ2-7; no clear D gene. CDR3 length equals 12 residues. Trimming left V 1 base short and J 7 bases short, with 8 bases between. Germline V gene lookup returns CDR1 SEHNR and CDR2 FQNEAQ (reference sequence). The CDR3 reads CASSLGTEEQYF. CDR3 DNA sequence: TGTGCCAGCAGCTTAGGGACGGAGGAGCAGTACTTC.

This clonotype showed up just a few times. The chain uses TRBV6-2 or TRBV6-3 and TRBJ2-1, with TRBD1 matching over 7 bases. Looked up from germline, CDR1 is MNHEY and CDR2 is SVGEGT. This CDR3 is built from 15 residues. Trimming at V came to 5 bases and at J to 1 base, leaving 5 bases not matched to a gene. The CDR3 coding sequence is TGTGCCAGCAGTGGACAGGAGAATTCCTACAATGAGCAGTTCTTC. Translating gives CASSGQENSYNEQFF.

Many counts were recorded for this clonotype. The chain couples TRBV5-1 to TRBJ2-3; no firm D call. The germline V gene has CDR1 SGHRS and CDR2 YFSETQ. V was shortened by 0 bases and J by 0 bases, with 8 bases between the two germline ends. CDR3 length equals 15 residues. Written as DNA, the CDR3 is TGCGCCAGCAGCTTGGGAGCGACAAGCACAGATACGCAGTATTTT. This sequence encodes CASSLGATSTDTQYF.

This clonotype was counted ten times or more. The chain couples TRBV28 to TRBJ2-2; 9 nucleotides agree with TRBD1. The germline CDR1 and CDR2 sequences are MDHEN and SYDVKM. CDR3 size: 19 residues. Trimming cost V 5 bases and J 2 bases; bases outside gene matches: 15. The CDR3, as DNA: TGTGCCAGCAGTCCTTCACTAGGGACAGGGAGGTTCAACACCGGGGAGCTGTTTTTT. Amino acid sequence: CASSPSLGTGRFNTGELFF.

There are many counts of this clonotype. The V and J genes are TRBV2 and TRBJ1-1, with no clear D. The CDR3 has 13 residues. Germline V lookup: CDR1 SNHLY, CDR2 FYNNEI. V lost 2 bases, J lost 1 base, and 5 bases lay in between. Here the CDR3 reads CASSENRNTEAFF. The CDR3 nucleotides read TGTGCCAGCAGTGAAAACCGGAACACTGAAGCTTTCTTT.

The genes are TRBV4-1 and TRBJ2-3; 9 positions agree with TRBD2. The germline V gene encodes CDR1 MGHRA and CDR2 YSYEKL. CDR3 size: 16 residues. Trimming cost V 0 bases and J 2 bases; bases outside gene matches: 3. The CDR3 reads CASSQEPGLATDTQYF. The CDR3 region has the DNA TGCGCCAGCAGCCAAGAGCCGGGACTAGCCACAGATACGCAGTATTTT.

In regard to this clonotype: One base away lies a much larger clone, so this may be a sequencing read error. The chain joins TRBV25-1 to TRBJ2-7, with TRBD2 matching over 8 bases. This CDR3 spans 14 amino acids. The germline gives CDR1 MGHDK, CDR2 SYGVNS. The CDR3 DNA is TGTGCCAGCAGTGAATCCGCGGGGGGTAGAGAGCAGTGCTTC. Protein: CASSESAGGREQCF.